These 13 T cell receptor beta chains share one sample of origin, sequenced in a study of graft-versus-host responses after intestinal transplantation. TCRdb's copy holds only in-frame clones and misses some; the assay was immunoSEQ multiplex PCR. The table shows roughly 25,000 clones, with approximately 95% occurring only once. The sequenced sample was PBMCs, obtained 18 days after transplant. The receptors stem from a human patient who received an intestinal transplant, so some T cells may come from the graft donor.

This clone has only one observation. CDR3 sequence reads: CASSGGGFETQYF. The CDR3 nucleotides are TGTGCCAGCAGTGGCGGGGGGTTTGAGACCCAGTACTTC. The rearrangement uses TRBV6-5 and TRBJ2-5; 8 bases align to TRBD2. V was pared by 5 bases and J by 5 bases, with 4 bases of the junction left unmatched. CDR3 size: 13 residues. The germline V gene has CDR1 MNHEY and CDR2 SVGAGI.

This clone was counted between two and nine times. The chain links TRBV7-9 to TRBJ2-7, with D unresolved. The length of the CDR3 is 12 residues. Germline V gene lookup returns CDR1 SEHNR and CDR2 FQNEAQ (reference sequence). Between the trimmed V and J ends, which lost 1 base and 6 bases, there was a span of 7 bases. The CDR3 region has the DNA TGTGCCAGCAGCTTAGGGGTGAGCGAGCAGTACTTC. Amino acid sequence: CASSLGVSEQYF. Complete variable domain (other parts from reference TRBV7-9 and TRBJ2-7): DTGVSQNPRHKITKRGQNVTFRCDPISEHNRLYWYRQTLGQGPEFLTYFQNEAQLEKSRLLSDRFSAERPKGSFSTLEIQRTEQGDSAMYLCASSLGVSEQYFGPGTRLTVT.

The genes are TRBV10-3 and TRBJ2-7; D might be TRBD1 (6 bases). V was trimmed by 6 bases and J by 4 bases, leaving 10 bases between them. The germline V gene encodes CDR1 ENHRY and CDR2 SYGVKD. The CDR3 is 12 residues long. The CDR3 coding sequence is TGTGCCATCAGGGCAGACAGGTACGAGCAGTACTTC. It codes for CAIRADRYEQYF.

The J gene is TRBJ2-7, the V gene TRBV11-2, with D possibly TRBD2 on 5 matching bases. V lost 1 base to trimming and J lost 6 bases, with 19 bases between them. Germline lookup yields CDR1 SGHAT and CDR2 FQNNGV. The CDR3 runs 16 residues. The CDR3 nucleotides are TGTGCCAGCAGCTTAGTCCTCGGAGGTGATGGGTTCGAGCAGTACTTC. This codes for CASSLVLGGDGFEQYF.

The chain employs TRBV4-1 and TRBJ2-1; no clear D. The germline gives CDR1 MGHRA, CDR2 YSYEKL. V was trimmed by 0 bases and J by 0 bases, leaving 12 bases between them. The CDR3 is made up of 17 amino acids. The CDR3 bases are TGCGCCAGCAGCCAAGATGGGCGGTCAAGCTCCTACAATGAGCAGTTCTTC. This codes for CASSQDGRSSSYNEQFF.

The rearrangement links TRBV19 to TRBJ2-2; 8 bases fit TRBD2. Germline V gene data show CDR1 as LNHDA and CDR2 as SQIVND (reference sequence). With V trimmed by 9 bases and J by 7 bases, 10 bases remained unmatched. The CDR3 consists of 14 residues. CDR3 nucleotides: TGTGCCAGCCGCCCAGGCGGGGGGAGCGGGGAGCTGTTTTTT. Translating it yields CASRPGGGSGELFF.

Here the CDR3 DNA reads TGTGCCAGCAGCTATCAGCGGGGGGCAGATACGCAGTATTTT. The encoded protein is CASSYQRGADTQYF. The chain employs TRBV11-2 and TRBJ2-3; 9 bases fit TRBD2. The V segment lost 4 bases and the J segment 4 bases; nucleotides outside the gene matches: 3. Germline lookup yields CDR1 SGHAT and CDR2 FQNNGV. This CDR3 has 14 amino acids. The full variable domain, completed using reference TRBV11-2 and TRBJ2-3, is EAGVAQSPRYKIIEKRQSVAFWCNPISGHATLYWYQQILGQGPKLLIQFQNNGVVDDSQLPKDRFSAERLKGVDSTLKIQPAKLEDSAVYLCASSYQRGADTQYFGPGTRLTVL.

V and J are TRBV27 and TRBJ2-7, with 10 nucleotides matching TRBD1. The CDR3 has 15 residues. The V segment lost 4 bases and the J segment 3 bases; nucleotides outside the gene matches: 6. CDR1 and CDR2 from the germline V gene are MNHEY and SMNVEV (reference sequence). Here the CDR3 DNA reads TGTGCCAGCAGTTACGGACAGGGGGGAGTCTACGAGCAGTACTTC. The encoded protein is CASSYGQGGVYEQYF.

The V gene is TRBV27, the J gene TRBJ1-5; maybe TRBD1 (6 bases). The germline gives CDR1 MNHEY, CDR2 SMNVEV (reference sequence). V was shortened by 8 bases and J by 1 base, with 15 bases between the two germline ends. The CDR3 runs to 15 residues. CDR3 amino acids: CASGQGSFSNQPQHF. DNA for the CDR3: TGTGCCAGCGGTCAGGGGTCGTTCAGCAATCAGCCCCAGCATTTT.

The chain combines TRBV30 with TRBJ1-1, with unresolved D. CDR3 length: 13 residues. Germline V CDR1 and CDR2: GTSNPN, SVGIG (reference sequence). V lost 0 bases and J 1 base, leaving 6 bases between the germline ends. In DNA, the CDR3 is TGTGCCTGGAGTGTATTGCGGAACACTGAAGCTTTCTTT. Protein product: CAWSVLRNTEAFF.

The gene calls are TRBV4-1 and TRBJ2-5; D tentatively fits TRBD1 or TRBD2 (5 bases each). The V and J ends lost 1 base and 7 bases respectively, with 13 bases between them. Germline V gives CDR1 MGHRA, CDR2 YSYEKL. This CDR3 has 14 amino acids. CDR3 coding DNA: TGCGCCAGCAGCCAAGTTAAGGATGGGGGGACCCAGTACTTC. It encodes CASSQVKDGGTQYF.

Note on this clone: At one end the junction does not follow the germline gene, possibly because of a read error. This sequence joins TRBV7-7 and TRBJ2-7, with 7 bases lining up with TRBD1. CDR1 is SSHAT and CDR2 is FNYEAQ in the germline V gene (reference sequence). The CDR3 length is 16 residues. In DNA form, the CDR3 reads TGTGCCAGCATCTTATACAGGGGAATTTACTTCTACGAGCAGTACTTC. It yields the protein CASILYRGIYFYEQYF.

The chain has TRBV28 and TRBJ2-3, with D maybe TRBD1 (6 bases). The V gene lost 3 bases and the J gene lost 6 bases, with 13 bases spanning the gap. This CDR3 has 14 residues. Looked up from germline, CDR1 is MDHEN and CDR2 is SYDVKM. The CDR3 DNA reads TGTGCCAGCAGTTTTGCATACAGGGCGGATACGCAGTATTTT. Amino acid sequence: CASSFAYRADTQYF.